This T cell receptor (beta chain) emerged from a study of blood T cell repertoires in COVID-19. Overall study: Acute and convalescent COVID-19 samples came from the United States, Italy and Spain. In each case, the material was cDNA or gDNA derived from T cells, B-cell-depleted T cells, or PBMCs.

The V end lost 1 base, the J end lost 1 base, and 8 bases lay between the germline ends. The CDR3 extends over 14 amino acids. Germline V gene sequence: CDR1 LGHDT, CDR2 YNNKEL (reference sequence). In the original analysis: Counts of nucleated cells, estimated from reference gene primer amplification, were obtained. The method was immunoSEQ multiplex PCR; TCRdb's version includes in-frame clones alone and lacks a portion of them. Clone size and the V and J calls come from that table; the DNA yielded D and trimming. The sample lists roughly 100,000 clones; around 81% were seen once. Sequencing input: peripheral blood. The source is a man older than 75 with acute or convalescent COVID-19. V gene TRBV3-1 (or the pseudogene TRBV3-2) combines with J gene TRBJ2-7; tentatively, D is TRBD2 (5 bases). Here the CDR3 DNA reads TGTGCCAGCAGCCAAGGGACTGATTCCTACGAGCAGTACTTC. Translating gives CASSQGTDSYEQYF.